This TCR beta chain emerged from a study of blood T cells in healthy people across ages. This CDR3 has 19 residues. The ends were cut back, 3 bases at V and 0 bases at J, with 23 bases in the middle. CDR1 SGHTA and CDR2 FQGTGA come from the germline V gene. Sample-barcoded 5' priming and a J-beta primer mix drove a second PCR of 7 to 11 cycles. TCRdb passed the 5' RACE reads through MiXCR, listing each CDR3 protein once. The table has roughly 830,000 distinct CDR3 sequences, 55% to 65% seen once. Broader study findings: Donor CMV status, an unknown factor, possibly confounded changes in expanded clonotypes.

Total RNA extraction produced at least 5 micrograms (per sample) for the study. The sample holds a few counts of this clonotype. Its specificity is unknown. The sequence came from a young man in good health. V gene TRBV7-3 combines with J gene TRBJ1-2; D unresolved. The source material was blood. The CDR3 coding sequence is TGTGCCAGCAGCTTTACCAGCCCCTCTAGAGGATCAGCTAACTATGGCTACACCTTC. The encoded protein is CASSFTSPSRGSANYGYTF.